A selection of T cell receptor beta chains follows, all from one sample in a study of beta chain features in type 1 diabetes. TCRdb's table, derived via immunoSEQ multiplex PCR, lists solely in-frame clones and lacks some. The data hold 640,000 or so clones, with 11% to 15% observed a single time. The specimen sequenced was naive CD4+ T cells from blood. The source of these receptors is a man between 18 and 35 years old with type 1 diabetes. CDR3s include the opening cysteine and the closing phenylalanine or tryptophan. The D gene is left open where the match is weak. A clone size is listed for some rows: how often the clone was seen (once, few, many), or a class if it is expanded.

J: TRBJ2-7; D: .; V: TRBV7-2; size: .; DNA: TGTGCCAGCAGCTTAGGTGAGCTGGAGCAGTACTTC; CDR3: CASSLGELEQYF
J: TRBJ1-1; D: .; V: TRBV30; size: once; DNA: TGTGCCTGGGGGGGAGGCAGTGAAGCTTTCTTT; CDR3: CAWGGGSEAFF
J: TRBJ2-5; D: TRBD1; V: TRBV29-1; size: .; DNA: TGCAGCGTTCGGACAGGACAAGAGACCCAGTACTTC; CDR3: CSVRTGQETQYF
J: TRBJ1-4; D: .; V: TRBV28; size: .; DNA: TGTGCCGTTGCCAGGGAAAAACTGTTTTTT; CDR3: CAVAREKLFF
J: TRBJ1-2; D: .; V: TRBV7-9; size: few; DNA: TGTGCCCTCCGGGGTGAGGGACTCTTAACCTTC; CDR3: CALRGEGLLTF
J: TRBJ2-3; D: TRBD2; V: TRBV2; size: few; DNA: TGTGCCAGCAAGGGCGGGAGTTCAGATACGCAGTATTTT; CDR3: CASKGGSSDTQYF
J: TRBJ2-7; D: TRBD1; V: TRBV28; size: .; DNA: TGTGCCAGCAGCCCGACAGGGCAGCGCCCCTACGAGCAGTACTTC; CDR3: CASSPTGQRPYEQYF
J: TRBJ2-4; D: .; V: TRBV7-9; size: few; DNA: TGTGCCAGCAGCTTAGAGGGGATCCTCAAAAACATTCAGTACTTC; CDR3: CASSLEGILKNIQYF
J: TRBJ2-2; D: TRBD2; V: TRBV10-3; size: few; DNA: TGTGCCATCAAGAGCGGGAGTACAATCGCGAACACCGGGGAGCTGTTTTTT; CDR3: CAIKSGSTIANTGELFF
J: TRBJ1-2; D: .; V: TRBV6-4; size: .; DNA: TGTGCCAGCAGTGATGGGGGGACCTATGGCTACACCTTC; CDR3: CASSDGGTYGYTF
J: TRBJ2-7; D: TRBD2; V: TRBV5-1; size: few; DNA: TGCGCCAGCAGCGAGAACCGGGAGGTAACCTACGAGCAGTACTTC; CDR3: CASSENREVTYEQYF
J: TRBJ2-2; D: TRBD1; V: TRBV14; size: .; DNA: TGTGCCAGCAGCCAAGGGCAGGGGGCCACCGGGGAGCTGTTTTTT; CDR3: CASSQGQGATGELFF
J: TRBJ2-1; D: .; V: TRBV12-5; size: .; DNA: TGTGCTAGTGGTTCCCCGGACAGCGGGCCGTACAATGAGCAGTTCTTC; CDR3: CASGSPDSGPYNEQFF
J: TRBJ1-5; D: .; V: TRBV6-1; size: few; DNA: TGTGCCAGCAATGAGGGGCCGGGCCAGCCCCAGCATTTT; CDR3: CASNEGPGQPQHF
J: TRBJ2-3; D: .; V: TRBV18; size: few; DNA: TGTGCCAGCTCACCAGAGGGCGCAGATACGCAGTATTTT; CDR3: CASSPEGADTQYF
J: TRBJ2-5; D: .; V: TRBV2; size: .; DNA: TGTGCCAGCAGTGATAAAGAGGGGTTGAGAGAGACCCAGTACTTC; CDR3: CASSDKEGLRETQYF
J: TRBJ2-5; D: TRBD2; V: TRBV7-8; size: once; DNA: TGTGCCAGCAGCCCCCGTGGGTTGGGGGGGGAGGAGACCCAGTACTTC; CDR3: CASSPRGLGGEETQYF
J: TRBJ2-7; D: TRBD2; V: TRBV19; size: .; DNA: TGTGCCAGTAGTAGATGGGAGGGAAGCTCCTACGAGCAGTACTTC; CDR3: CASSRWEGSSYEQYF
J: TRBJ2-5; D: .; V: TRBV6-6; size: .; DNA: TGTGCCAGCAGCACACCAGGACAGCAAGAGACCCAGTACTTC; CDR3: CASSTPGQQETQYF
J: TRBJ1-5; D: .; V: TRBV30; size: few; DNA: TGTGCCTGGAGTACAGGGAGGGATCAGCCCCAGCATTTT; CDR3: CAWSTGRDQPQHF
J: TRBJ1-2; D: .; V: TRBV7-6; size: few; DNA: TGTGCCAGCAGCTTAGACCCGGGGGACTATGGCTACACCTTC; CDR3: CASSLDPGDYGYTF
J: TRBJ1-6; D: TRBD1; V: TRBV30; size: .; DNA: TGTGCCTCCTTACCGACAGGGAGCTCCTATAATTCACCCCTCCACTTT; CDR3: CASLPTGSSYNSPLHF
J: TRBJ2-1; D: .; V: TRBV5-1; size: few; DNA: .; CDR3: CASSLVGIGTFF
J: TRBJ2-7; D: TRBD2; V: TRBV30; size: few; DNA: TGTGCCTGGAGCCCGGGACGGGAGGCATCCGAGCAGTACTTC; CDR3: CAWSPGREASEQYF
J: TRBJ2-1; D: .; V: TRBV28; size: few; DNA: TGTGCCAGCGGAGGCCGGGGGAACAATGAGCAGTTCTTC; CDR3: CASGGRGNNEQFF
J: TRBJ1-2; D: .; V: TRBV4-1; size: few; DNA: TGCGCCAGCAGCCGGCAGACTGTCGAATTCTATGGCTACACCTTC; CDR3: CASSRQTVEFYGYTF
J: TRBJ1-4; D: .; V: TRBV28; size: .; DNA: TGTGCCAGCAAGGGCAGGGGAGGGGAAAAACTGTTTTTT; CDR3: CASKGRGGEKLFF
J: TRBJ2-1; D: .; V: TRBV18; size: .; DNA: TGTGCCAGCTCACCCCAGGGTGGGTGGAACAATGAGCAGTTCTTC; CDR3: CASSPQGGWNNEQFF
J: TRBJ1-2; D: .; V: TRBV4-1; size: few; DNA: TGCGCCAGCAGCCAAGAATACAGGCCCTACTATGGCTACACCTTC; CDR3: CASSQEYRPYYGYTF
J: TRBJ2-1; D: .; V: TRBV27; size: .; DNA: TGTGCCAGCAGTTTCCTGACAGTCTACAATGAGCAGTTCTTC; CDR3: CASSFLTVYNEQFF
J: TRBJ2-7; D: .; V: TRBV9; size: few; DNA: TGTGCCAGCAGCACGAGCTCCTACGAGCAGTACTTC; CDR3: CASSTSSYEQYF
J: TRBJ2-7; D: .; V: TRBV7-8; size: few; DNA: TGTGCCAGCAGCTCAGAAGACTTGTACTCCTACGAGCAGTACTTC; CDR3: CASSSEDLYSYEQYF
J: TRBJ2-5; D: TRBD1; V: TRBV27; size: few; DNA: TGTGCCAGCTCCTCTCCACATAGAACAGGGGAAGAGACCCAGTACTTC; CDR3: CASSSPHRTGEETQYF
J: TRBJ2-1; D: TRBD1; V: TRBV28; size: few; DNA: TGTGCCAGCAGTTCCGGGACAGGGAACACGTTCGTGCAGTTCTTC; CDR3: CASSSGTGNTFVQFF
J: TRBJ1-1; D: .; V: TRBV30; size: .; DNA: TGTGCCTGGAGTAAAGGACTGAACACTGAAGCTTTCTTT; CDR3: CAWSKGLNTEAFF
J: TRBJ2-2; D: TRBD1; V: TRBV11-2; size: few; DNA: TGTGCCAGCAGCTTCGGGACAGCGAACACCGGGGAGCTGTTTTTT; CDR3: CASSFGTANTGELFF
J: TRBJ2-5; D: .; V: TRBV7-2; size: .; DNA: TGTGCCAGCAGCCCCGGACTGCGGGAGACCCAGTACTTC; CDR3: CASSPGLRETQYF
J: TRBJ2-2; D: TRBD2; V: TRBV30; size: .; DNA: TGTGCCTGGAGTGTACTTCGACAGACTAGCGGGAGAATGGGGGAGCTGTTTTTT; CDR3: CAWSVLRQTSGRMGELFF
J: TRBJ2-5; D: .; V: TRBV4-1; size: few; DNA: TGCGCCAGCAGAGGTGGTCCCCAAGAGACCCAGTACTTC; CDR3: CASRGGPQETQYF
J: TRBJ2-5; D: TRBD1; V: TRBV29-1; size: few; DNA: TGCAGCCCCCGGACAGGGGGGGAGACCCAGTACTTC; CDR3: CSPRTGGETQYF
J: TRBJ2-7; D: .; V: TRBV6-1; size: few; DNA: TGTGCCAGCAGCGCCCCCTACGAGCAGTACTTC; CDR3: CASSAPYEQYF
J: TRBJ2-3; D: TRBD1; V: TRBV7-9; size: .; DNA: TGTGCCAGCAGCCCCGGACAGGGATCGACAGATACGCAGTATTTT; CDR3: CASSPGQGSTDTQYF
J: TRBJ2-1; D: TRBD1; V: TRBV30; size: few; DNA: TGTGCCTGGAGTGTCGGGACAGGGTTGAATGAGCAGTTCTTC; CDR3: CAWSVGTGLNEQFF
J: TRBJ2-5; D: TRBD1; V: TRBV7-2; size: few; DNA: TGTGCCAGCAGCTCCGACAGGGGGGAGACCCAGTACTTC; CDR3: CASSSDRGETQYF
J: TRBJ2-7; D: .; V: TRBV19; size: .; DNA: TGTGCCAGTAGCTTAACCGGGCCCTACGAGCAGTACTTC; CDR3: CASSLTGPYEQYF
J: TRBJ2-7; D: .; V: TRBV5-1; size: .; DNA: TGCGCCAGCAGTAGTCAAGGGTTCGGCTACGAGCAGTACTTC; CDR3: CASSSQGFGYEQYF
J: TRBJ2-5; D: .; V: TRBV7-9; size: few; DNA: TGTGCCAGCAGCCCAAGACAGACCCAAGAGACCCAGTACTTC; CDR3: CASSPRQTQETQYF